A selection of T cell receptor beta chains follows, all from one sample in a study of graft-versus-host responses after intestinal transplantation. These receptors' antigens are unknown. Libraries were prepared by immunoSEQ multiplex PCR; TCRdb keeps only in-frame clonotypes and omits some of them. This sample has tens of thousands of clones, with 75% to 95% found just once. The source material was unstimulated CD8+ T cells sorted from spleen or lymph node cells, sampled before intestinal transplant. The receptors here all came from a human donor who received an intestinal transplant. CDR3s include the opening cysteine and the closing phenylalanine or tryptophan. D genes are given only for firm matches. A clone size is listed for some rows: how often the clone was seen (once, few, many), or a class if it is expanded.

D	J	V	size	CDR3	DNA
TRBD1	TRBJ2-3	TRBV18	NA	CASSPGYRDRSTDTQYF	TGTGCCAGCTCACCTGGGTACCGGGACAGGAGCACAGATACGCAGTATTTT
TRBD1	TRBJ2-1	TRBV6-6	NA	CASSYSDRGAYNEQFF	TGTGCCAGCAGTTACTCGGACAGGGGAGCCTACAATGAGCAGTTCTTC
TRBD1	TRBJ2-3	TRBV11-2	NA	CASSLGTGGTDTQYF	TGTGCCAGCAGCTTAGGGACAGGAGGCACAGATACGCAGTATTTT
NA	TRBJ1-6	TRBV7-2	once	CASSDISYNSPLHF	TGTGCCAGCTCGGACATTTCTTATAATTCACCCCTCCACTTT
TRBD2	TRBJ2-1	TRBV4-1	NA	CASSPRTSGSYEQFF	TGCGCCAGCAGCCCCCGGACTAGCGGGAGTTATGAGCAGTTCTTC
NA	TRBJ2-7	TRBV27	once	CASSLRDSTYEQYF	TGTGCCAGCAGTCTCCGGGACTCCACCTACGAGCAGTACTTC
NA	TRBJ2-7	TRBV5-4	NA	CASSLDGLSYEQYF	TGTGCCAGCAGCTTGGATGGGCTGTCCTACGAGCAGTACTTC
NA	TRBJ2-1	TRBV27	NA	CASADRDEQFF	TGTGCCAGCGCCGACAGAGATGAGCAGTTCTTC
NA	TRBJ2-1	TRBV7-9	NA	CASSGTLNEQFF	TGTGCCAGCAGCGGGACACTCAATGAGCAGTTCTTC
TRBD1	TRBJ2-1	TRBV28	NA	CATRGTAYNEQFF	TGTGCCACCAGGGGGACAGCCTACAATGAGCAGTTCTTC
TRBD1	TRBJ1-3	TRBV5-4	once	CASSWDGGQGSGNTIYF	TGTGCCAGCAGCTGGGACGGAGGACAGGGCTCTGGAAACACCATATATTTT
NA	TRBJ2-3	TRBV5-6	NA	CASSLGGVTDTQYF	TGTGCCAGCAGCTTGGGCGGGGTCACAGATACGCAGTATTTT
NA	TRBJ2-1	TRBV19	NA	CASSIPRLKGWHEQFF	TGTGCCAGTAGTATTCCGAGACTTAAGGGGTGGCATGAGCAGTTCTTC
TRBD1	TRBJ1-4	TRBV19	NA	CASSNAGGIEKLFF	TGTGCCAGTAGTAACGCAGGGGGGATTGAAAAACTGTTTTTT
NA	TRBJ1-5	TRBV5-6	NA	CASTVSGYSNQPQHF	TGTGCCAGCACCGTTTCGGGGTATAGCAATCAGCCCCAGCATTTT
NA	TRBJ2-2	TRBV7-9	NA	CASSSTRPNTGELFF	TGTGCCAGCAGCTCAACCAGGCCTAACACCGGGGAGCTGTTTTTT
NA	TRBJ2-7	TRBV7-9	NA	CASSLETSPLREQYF	TGTGCCAGCAGCTTAGAGACATCCCCTCTACGGGAGCAGTACTTC
NA	TRBJ2-7	TRBV9	NA	CASSVATTTIYEQYF	TGTGCCAGCAGCGTAGCTACGACTACGATCTACGAGCAGTACTTC
NA	TRBJ1-1	TRBV2	NA	CASSQGTAEAFF	TGTGCCAGCAGTCAGGGTACCGCTGAAGCTTTCTTT
NA	TRBJ2-2	TRBV5-1	NA	CASSCGQGGSCTGELFF	TGCGCCAGCAGCTGCGGACAGGGCGGGAGCTGCACCGGGGAGCTGTTTTTT
NA	TRBJ1-6	TRBV5-4	NA	CASSLAGANSPLHF	TGTGCCAGCAGCTTGGCAGGGGCGAATTCACCCCTCCACTTT
TRBD2	TRBJ2-5	TRBV2	NA	CASSARLAGETQYF	TGTGCCAGCAGTGCCAGACTAGCGGGAGAGACCCAGTACTTC
NA	TRBJ1-2	TRBV5-4	NA	CASSAGSYGGGIYYGYTF	TGTGCCAGCAGCGCCGGGTCGTATGGGGGAGGGATTTACTATGGCTACACCTTC